The clone carrying this T cell receptor (beta chain) has just one count. Its matching antigen is unknown. The sample originates from a study of shared clonotypes between healthy human individuals. Study overall: In total, the donors were a couple of women and a few men aged 18 to 49. Broader study findings: Blood was the only sampled material, and tissue repertoires likely differ.

Germline CDR1 SGHRS, CDR2 YFSETQ. The CDR3 spans 15 residues. V gave up 1 base and J gave up 4 bases; unmatched junction bases: 3. Only in-frame clones appear in the TCRdb table, and some are missing; sequencing was by immunoSEQ multiplex PCR. Among about 520,000 clones listed, approximately 78% were seen once. All donors were healthy HIV-negative adults lacking recent acute infections or vaccinations. Genomic DNA came from tens of millions of PBMCs in unsorted samples. The sequence was collected from a woman in her thirties or forties in good health. Some clones in this sample may be carry-over from other donors' samples. V gene TRBV5-1 combines with J gene TRBJ1-4; TRBD1 matches 8 bases. What was sequenced was PBMCs. The CDR3 nucleotides read TGCGCCAGCAGCTTGCAACAGGGGGTTAATGAAAAACTGTTTTTT. This gives the protein CASSLQQGVNEKLFF.